This passage covers 24 T cell receptor beta chains from one sample sequenced in a study of cytomegalovirus exposure and HLA in healthy donors. A multiplex PCR was run with 60 Vbeta primers and 13 Jbeta primers. Profiling relied on immunoSEQ multiplex PCR, and the TCRdb table lists in-frame clones only, not all of them. Of almost 200,000 clones in the sample, around three quarters were seen once. Sequenced sample: PBMCs. These TCRs come from a man aged 25 to 45 in good health and CMV-seronegative.

This clone was observed at least ten times. The chain employs TRBV28 and TRBJ2-1, with D possibly matching TRBD1 (7 bases). This CDR3 region has 14 residues. The germline CDR1 and CDR2 sequences are MDHEN and SYDVKM. V lost 2 bases, J lost 7 bases, and 12 bases lay in between. CDR3 in amino acids: CASSLIGGQNEQFF. Written as DNA, the CDR3 is TGTGCCAGCAGTTTAATCGGGGGACAGAATGAGCAGTTCTTC.

There are a few counts of this clone. The rearrangement joins TRBV5-1 to TRBJ1-5; a weak D match, TRBD1 (5 bases). The CDR3 is 13 amino acids. CDR1 is SGHRS, CDR2 YFSETQ, per germline. V dropped 5 bases and J dropped 1 base, with 7 bases sitting between them. The CDR3 DNA reads TGCGCCAGCAGGCGGGACAGCAATCAGCCCCAGCATTTT. Its protein is CASRRDSNQPQHF.

The gene calls are TRBV19 and TRBJ2-5, with 11 bases aligning to TRBD2. The CDR3 has 14 amino acids. Germline assignment: CDR1 LNHDA and CDR2 SQIVND (reference sequence). Trimming at V came to 7 bases and at J to 5 bases, leaving 6 bases not matched to a gene. CDR3 in amino acids: CASTRLAGSETQYF. CDR3 nucleotide sequence: TGTGCCAGTACCCGACTAGCGGGATCGGAGACCCAGTACTTC. The whole variable domain, filled in from reference TRBV19 and TRBJ2-5, reads DGGITQSPKYLFRKEGQNVTLSCEQNLNHDAMYWYRQDPGQGLRLIYYSQIVNDFQKGDIAEGYSVSREKKESFPLTVTSAQKNPTAFYLCASTRLAGSETQYFGPGTRLLVL.

The genes are TRBV5-4 and TRBJ2-5; TRBD2 agrees at 11 bases. With 5 bases clipped from V and 5 bases from J, the junction kept 8 bases outside the gene matches. The V gene's germline CDR1 is SGHNT and CDR2 YYREEE (reference sequence). The CDR3 is 15 residues long. CDR3 in amino acids: CASRYSGRARETQYF. The CDR3 DNA reads as TGTGCCAGCAGATATAGCGGGAGGGCCCGGGAGACCCAGTACTTC.

The chain recombines TRBV5-1 with TRBJ2-7, with 9 bases aligning to TRBD2. The CDR3 has 17 residues. The ends lost 2 bases at V and 3 bases at J; junction bases unmatched: 12. Germline-derived CDR1 and CDR2 are SGHRS and YFSETQ. CDR3: CASSFAGAGGRYYEQYF. In DNA form, the CDR3 reads TGCGCCAGCAGCTTTGCTGGGGCGGGAGGGAGGTACTACGAGCAGTACTTC.

V gene TRBV7-9 combines with J gene TRBJ1-5, with D possibly matching TRBD1 (6 bases). The CDR3 loop spans 14 amino acids. V gave up 5 bases and J gave up 3 bases, with 11 bases separating them. Germline CDR1 reads SEHNR; CDR2 reads FQNEAQ (reference sequence). This chain's CDR3 is CASSQQGPNQPQHF. The CDR3 region has the DNA TGTGCCAGCAGCCAACAGGGTCCCAATCAGCCCCAGCATTTT.

The rearrangement uses TRBV19 and TRBJ2-7, with 10 bases aligning to TRBD2. There are 15 residues in the CDR3. J was trimmed by 3 bases and V by 4 bases; bases with no gene match: 6. Germline values: CDR1 LNHDA, CDR2 SQIVND (reference sequence). This CDR3 reads CASSTLAGVGYEQYF. The CDR3 DNA sequence: TGTGCCAGTAGTACCCTAGCGGGAGTTGGCTACGAGCAGTACTTC.

The chain uses TRBV2 and TRBJ1-1; 8 nucleotides line up with TRBD1. The length of the CDR3 is 13 residues. The V gene's germline CDR1 is SNHLY and CDR2 FYNNEI. V was pared by 10 bases and J by 2 bases, with 6 bases of the junction left unmatched. CDR3 sequence reads: CAIQGAGNTEAFF. CDR3 DNA sequence: TGTGCCATTCAGGGGGCTGGAAACACTGAAGCTTTCTTT.

This chain uses TRBV9 with TRBJ2-3, with D possibly matching TRBD2 (6 bases). Germline loops: CDR1 SGDLS, CDR2 YYNGEE. V shed 2 bases and J shed 0 bases, with 16 bases lying between them. CDR3 length equals 17 residues. CDR3 sequence reads: CASSVVGTATSTDTQYF. The CDR3 DNA sequence: TGTGCCAGCAGCGTCGTGGGGACTGCCACTAGCACAGATACGCAGTATTTT.

This clone occurred once. The rearrangement links TRBV2 to TRBJ1-5; TRBD1 might be the D (5 bases). V shed 1 base and J shed 6 bases, with 10 bases lying between them. This CDR3 region has 14 residues. CDR1 is SNHLY and CDR2 is FYNNEI in the germline V gene. Here the CDR3 reads CASSEVGLRQPQHF. DNA for the CDR3: TGTGCCAGCAGTGAAGTGGGACTTCGTCAGCCCCAGCATTTT.

The J gene is TRBJ1-3, the V gene TRBV6-6; D is possibly TRBD1 (5 bases). This CDR3 has 16 amino acids. Germline values: CDR1 MNHNY, CDR2 SVGAGI (reference sequence). Trimming shortened V by 2 bases and J by 2 bases, and 13 bases separated the two germline ends. CDR3 sequence: CASSYHPGSPGNTIYF. Written as DNA, the CDR3 is TGTGCCAGCAGTTACCACCCAGGGTCACCTGGAAACACCATATATTTT.

This clone was seen a handful of times. V usage is TRBV28 and J usage is TRBJ1-5; D might be TRBD1 (6 bases). The V end lost 7 bases, the J end lost 4 bases, and 8 bases lay between the germline ends. CDR1 MDHEN and CDR2 SYDVKM come from the germline V gene. The CDR3 consists of 12 residues. The CDR3, as DNA: TGTGCCAGCAACAGGGCAAATCAGCCCCAGCATTTT. Amino acids: CASNRANQPQHF.

This clone turned up a few times. V and J are TRBV7-2 and TRBJ2-3; 7 bases map to TRBD1. Germline V gene sequence: CDR1 SGHTA, CDR2 FQGNSA. The CDR3 consists of 17 residues. After removal of 1 base from V and 6 bases from J, the junction contained 13 bases not matched to a gene. CDR3 sequence (DNA): TGTGCCAGCAGCTTAGAGGGGGCCGTGTTTACGTCCGATACGCAGTATTTT. It specifies CASSLEGAVFTSDTQYF. The whole variable domain, filled in from reference TRBV7-2 and TRBJ2-3, reads GAGVSQSPSNKVTEKGKDVELRCDPISGHTALYWYRQSLGQGLEFLIYFQGNSAPDKSGLPSDRFSAERTGGSVSTLTIQRTQQEDSAVYLCASSLEGAVFTSDTQYFGPGTRLTVL.

The chain links TRBV6-1 to TRBJ2-3; 8 nucleotides line up with TRBD2. With 3 bases clipped from V and 1 base from J, the junction kept 9 bases outside the gene matches. The CDR3 contains 17 residues. Germline V gene lookup returns CDR1 MNHNS and CDR2 SASEGT. This CDR3 is CASSDRLAGGGTDTQYF. CDR3 nucleotides: TGTGCCAGCAGTGATCGGCTGGCGGGAGGTGGCACAGATACGCAGTATTTT.

The J gene is TRBJ2-1, the V gene TRBV7-7; TRBD2 agrees at 11 bases. Germline-derived CDR1 and CDR2 are SSHAT and FNYEAQ (reference sequence). This CDR3 comprises 15 residues. J lost 5 bases, V lost 5 bases, and 5 bases had no gene match. Here the CDR3 reads CASSPGLAENNEQFF. The DNA for the CDR3 is TGTGCCAGCAGCCCGGGACTAGCGGAGAACAATGAGCAGTTCTTC.

CDR3 DNA: TGCGCCAGCCCTCACGCGGGGGACACTGAAGCTTTCTTT. As protein: CASPHAGDTEAFF. The gene calls are TRBV10-1 and TRBJ1-1; the D gene is possibly TRBD1 (5 bases). Trimming removed 8 bases from V and 3 bases from J, with 13 bases in between. Germline V gives CDR1 WNHNN, CDR2 SYGVQD (reference sequence). The CDR3 covers 13 residues.

The V call is TRBV29-1, the J call TRBJ1-2; 8 bases align to TRBD1. Germline CDR1 and CDR2: SQVTM and ANQGSEA. With V trimmed by 4 bases and J by 7 bases, 14 bases remained unmatched. The length of the CDR3 is 15 residues. CDR3: CSVVLQGAFSGGYTF. The CDR3 DNA reads TGCAGCGTTGTACTTCAGGGGGCTTTTTCAGGTGGCTACACCTTC.

Concerning this clone itself: Other DNA sequences from this sample encode an identical CDR3 as well. V and J are TRBV28 and TRBJ2-7; no firm D call. Between the trimmed V and J ends, which lost 6 bases and 3 bases, there was a span of 6 bases. The CDR3 length is 11 residues. The V gene's germline CDR1 is MDHEN and CDR2 SYDVKM. DNA of the CDR3: TGTGCCAGCAGGAGCTTCTACGAGCAGTACTTC. Translated: CASRSFYEQYF.

The chain combines TRBV27 with TRBJ2-7, with no clear D. V was cut by 0 bases and J by 0 bases, with 9 bases left in between. Germline CDR1 reads MNHEY; CDR2 reads SMNVEV (reference sequence). This CDR3 contains 15 residues. As DNA, the CDR3 is TGTGCCAGCAGTTTATCAGCCGAGAGCTCCTACGAGCAGTACTTC. Translating gives CASSLSAESSYEQYF.

This chain links TRBV2 with TRBJ1-2; TRBD1 is a possible D gene (6 bases). Trimming took 7 bases from V and 2 from J, leaving 11 bases between them. The germline V gene encodes CDR1 SNHLY and CDR2 FYNNEI. The CDR3 runs 13 residues. This chain's CDR3 is CASNPTGNYGYTF. The CDR3 DNA reads as TGTGCCAGCAACCCGACAGGAAACTATGGCTACACCTTC. The full variable domain, rest sourced from reference TRBV2 and TRBJ1-2, is EPEVTQTPSHQVTQMGQEVILRCVPISNHLYFYWYRQILGQKVEFLVSFYNNEISEKSEIFDDQFSVERPDGSNFTLKIRSTKLEDSAMYFCASNPTGNYGYTFGSGTRLTVV.

The J gene is TRBJ2-7, the V gene TRBV5-1, with D possibly being TRBD1 (5 bases). Germline V gene data show CDR1 as SGHRS and CDR2 as YFSETQ. CDR3 length: 13 residues. Trimming stripped 4 bases from V and 3 bases from J, with 11 bases between. The CDR3 DNA sequence: TGCGCCAGCAGCCTCTACGACAGCTACGAGCAGTACTTC. This codes for CASSLYDSYEQYF. The variable domain in full, completed from reference TRBV5-1 and TRBJ2-7, reads KAGVTQTPRYLIKTRGQQVTLSCSPISGHRSVSWYQQTPGQGLQFLFEYFSETQRNKGNFPGRFSGRQFSNSRSEMNVSTLELGDSALYLCASSLYDSYEQYFGPGTRLTVT.

V gene TRBV2 combines with J gene TRBJ1-6, with a possible D match to TRBD1 (6 bases). This CDR3 has 15 amino acids. The V gene lost 4 bases and the J gene lost 4 bases, with 11 bases spanning the gap. Germline-derived CDR1 and CDR2 are SNHLY and FYNNEI. The CDR3: CASSGRTAYNSPLHF. CDR3 DNA: TGTGCCAGCAGTGGACGGACAGCTTATAATTCACCCCTCCACTTT.

This clone has just one count. This chain links TRBV6-5 with TRBJ2-1; 12 bases map to TRBD2. The germline V gene has CDR1 MNHEY and CDR2 SVGAGI. The CDR3 covers 15 residues. The trim removed 2 bases at V and 10 bases at J, leaving 6 bases unmatched. Here the CDR3 reads CASSYRTSGMKEQFF. The CDR3 DNA is TGTGCCAGCAGTTACCGGACTAGCGGGATGAAGGAGCAGTTCTTC.

V usage is TRBV7-9 and J usage is TRBJ2-5, with D possibly TRBD1 on 6 matching bases. The V gene lost 5 bases and the J gene lost 2 bases, with 18 bases spanning the gap. Germline CDR1 and CDR2: SEHNR and FQNEAQ (reference sequence). CDR3 size: 16 residues. The CDR3 DNA is TGTGCCAGCAGCCCTCACAGGGAAGTTGGTCAAGAGACCCAGTACTTC. Amino acids: CASSPHREVGQETQYF.